This record concerns one TCR beta chain sequence. Its specificity is not known. TCRdb processed the reads anew with MiXCR; each CDR3 protein has one entry. Of about 46,000 distinct CDR3 sequences listed, 20% to 25% are singletons. This sample is part of a study of T cell repertoires in cytomegalovirus infection. Study as a whole: Based on public TCR beta signatures, there were indications of CMV infection and of a matching HLA type. Study-wide findings and caveats: What dominated the ex vivo response were HLA-C-restricted CMV-specific TCR beta clonotypes.

The CDR3 is 14 amino acids. The germline V gene has CDR1 SGHTA and CDR2 FQGNSA. After removal of 3 bases from V and 5 bases from J, the junction contained 6 bases not matched to a gene. This chain connects TRBV7-2 to TRBJ1-1; TRBD1 matches at 7 bases. This TCR was sampled from a human donor in good health (CMV status not recorded). Some clones in this sample may be carry-over from other donors' samples. Sequencing was carried out using PBMCs, sequenced either directly or after in vitro stimulation (not recorded which). In nucleotides, the CDR3 is TGTGCCAGCAGCTTCGCACAGGGGTTAACTGAAGCTTTCTTT. This sequence encodes CASSFAQGLTEAFF.